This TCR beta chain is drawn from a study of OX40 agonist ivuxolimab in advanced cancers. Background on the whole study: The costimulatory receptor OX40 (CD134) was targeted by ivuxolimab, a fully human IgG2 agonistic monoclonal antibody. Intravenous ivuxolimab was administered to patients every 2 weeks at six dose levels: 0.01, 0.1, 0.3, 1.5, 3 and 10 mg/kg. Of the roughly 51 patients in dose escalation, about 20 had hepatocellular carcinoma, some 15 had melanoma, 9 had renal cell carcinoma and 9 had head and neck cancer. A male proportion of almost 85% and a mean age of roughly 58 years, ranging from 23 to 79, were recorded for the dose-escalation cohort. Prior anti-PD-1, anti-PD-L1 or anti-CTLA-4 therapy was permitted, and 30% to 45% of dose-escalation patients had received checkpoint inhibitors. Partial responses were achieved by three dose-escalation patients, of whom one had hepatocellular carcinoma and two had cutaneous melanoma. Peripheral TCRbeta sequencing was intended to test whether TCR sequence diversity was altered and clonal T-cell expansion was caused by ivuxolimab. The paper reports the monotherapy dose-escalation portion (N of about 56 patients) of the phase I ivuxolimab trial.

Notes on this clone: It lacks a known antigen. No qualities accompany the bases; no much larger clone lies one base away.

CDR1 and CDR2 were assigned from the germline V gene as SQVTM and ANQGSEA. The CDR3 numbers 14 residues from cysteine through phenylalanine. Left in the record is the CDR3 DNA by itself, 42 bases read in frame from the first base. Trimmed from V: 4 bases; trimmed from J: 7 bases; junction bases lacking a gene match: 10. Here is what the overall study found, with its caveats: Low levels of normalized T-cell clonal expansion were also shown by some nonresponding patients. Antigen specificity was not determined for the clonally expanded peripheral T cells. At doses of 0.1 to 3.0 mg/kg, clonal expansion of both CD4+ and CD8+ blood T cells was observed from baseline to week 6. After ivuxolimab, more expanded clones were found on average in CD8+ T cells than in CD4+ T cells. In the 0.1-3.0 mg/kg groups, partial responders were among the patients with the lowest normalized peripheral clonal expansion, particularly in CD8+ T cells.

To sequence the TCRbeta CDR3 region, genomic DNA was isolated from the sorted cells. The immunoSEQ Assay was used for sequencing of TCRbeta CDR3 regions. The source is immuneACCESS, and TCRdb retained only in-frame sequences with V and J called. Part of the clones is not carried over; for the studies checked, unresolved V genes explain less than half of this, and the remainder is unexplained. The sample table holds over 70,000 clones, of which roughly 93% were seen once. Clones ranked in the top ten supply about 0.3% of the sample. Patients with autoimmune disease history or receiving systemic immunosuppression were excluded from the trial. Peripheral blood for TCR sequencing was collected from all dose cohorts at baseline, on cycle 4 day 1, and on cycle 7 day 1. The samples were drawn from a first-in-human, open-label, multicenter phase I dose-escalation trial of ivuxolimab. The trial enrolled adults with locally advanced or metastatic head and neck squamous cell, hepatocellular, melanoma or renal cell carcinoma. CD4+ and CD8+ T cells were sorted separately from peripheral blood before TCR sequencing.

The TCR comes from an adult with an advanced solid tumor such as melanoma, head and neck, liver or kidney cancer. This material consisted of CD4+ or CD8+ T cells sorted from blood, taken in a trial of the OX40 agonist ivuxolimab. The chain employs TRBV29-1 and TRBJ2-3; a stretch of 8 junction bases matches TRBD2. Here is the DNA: TGCAGCGTTGTGCTAGCGGGTCGGGAGAATACGCAGTATTTT. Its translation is CSVVLAGRENTQYF.